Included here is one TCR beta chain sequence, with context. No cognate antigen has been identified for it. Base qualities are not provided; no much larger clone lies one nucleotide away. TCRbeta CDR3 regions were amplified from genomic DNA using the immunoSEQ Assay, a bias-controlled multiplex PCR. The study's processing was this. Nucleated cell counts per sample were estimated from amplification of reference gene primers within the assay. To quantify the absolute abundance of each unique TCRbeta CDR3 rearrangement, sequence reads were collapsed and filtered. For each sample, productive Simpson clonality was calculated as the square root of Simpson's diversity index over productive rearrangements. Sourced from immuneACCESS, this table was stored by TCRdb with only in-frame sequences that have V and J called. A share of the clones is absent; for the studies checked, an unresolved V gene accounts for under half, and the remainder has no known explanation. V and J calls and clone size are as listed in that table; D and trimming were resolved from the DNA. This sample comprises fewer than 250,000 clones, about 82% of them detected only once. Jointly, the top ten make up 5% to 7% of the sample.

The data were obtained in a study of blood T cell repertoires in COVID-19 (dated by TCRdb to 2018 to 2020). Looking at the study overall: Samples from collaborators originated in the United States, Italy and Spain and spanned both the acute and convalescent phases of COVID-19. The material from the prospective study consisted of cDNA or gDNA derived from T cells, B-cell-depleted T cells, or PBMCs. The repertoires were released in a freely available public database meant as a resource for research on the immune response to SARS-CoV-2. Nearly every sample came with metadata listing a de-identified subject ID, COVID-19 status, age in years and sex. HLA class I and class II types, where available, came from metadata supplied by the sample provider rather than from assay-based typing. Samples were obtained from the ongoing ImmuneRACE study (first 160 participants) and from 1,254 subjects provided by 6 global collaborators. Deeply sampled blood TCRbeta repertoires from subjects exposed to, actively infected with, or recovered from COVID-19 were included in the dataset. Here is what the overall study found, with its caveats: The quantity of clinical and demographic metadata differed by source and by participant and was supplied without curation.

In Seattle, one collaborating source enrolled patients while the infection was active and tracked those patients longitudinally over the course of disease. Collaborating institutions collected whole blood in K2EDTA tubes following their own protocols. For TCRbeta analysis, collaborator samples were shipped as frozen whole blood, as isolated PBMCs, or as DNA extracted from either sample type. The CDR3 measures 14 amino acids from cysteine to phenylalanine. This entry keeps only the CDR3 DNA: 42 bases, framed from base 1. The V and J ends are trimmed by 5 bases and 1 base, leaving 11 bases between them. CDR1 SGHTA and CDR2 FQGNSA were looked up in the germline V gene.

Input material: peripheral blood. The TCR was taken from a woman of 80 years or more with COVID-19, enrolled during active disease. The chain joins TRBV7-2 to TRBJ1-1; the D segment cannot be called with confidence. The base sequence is TGTGCCAGCAGCAGAGGTCCAACGAACACTGAAGCTTTCTTT. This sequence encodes CASSRGPTNTEAFF.